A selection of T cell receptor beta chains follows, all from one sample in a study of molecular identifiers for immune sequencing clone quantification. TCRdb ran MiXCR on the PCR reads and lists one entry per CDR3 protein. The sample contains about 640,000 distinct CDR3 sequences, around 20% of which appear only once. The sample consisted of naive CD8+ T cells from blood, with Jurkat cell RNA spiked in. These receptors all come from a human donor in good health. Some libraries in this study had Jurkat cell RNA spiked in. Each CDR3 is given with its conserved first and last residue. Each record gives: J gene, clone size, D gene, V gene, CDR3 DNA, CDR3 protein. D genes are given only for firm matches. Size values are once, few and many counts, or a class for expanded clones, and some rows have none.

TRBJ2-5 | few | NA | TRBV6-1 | TGTGCCAGCAGTGATTTCAGTGCGGAGACCCAGTACTTC | CASSDFSAETQYF
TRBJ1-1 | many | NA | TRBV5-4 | TGTGCCAGCAGCTTGCAGGGTCGCCCGAACACTGAAGCTTTCTTT | CASSLQGRPNTEAFF
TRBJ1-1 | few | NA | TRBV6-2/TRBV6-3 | TGTGCCAGCAGTTACCCAGGAATAGGACCGACGGGAGCTTTCTTT | CASSYPGIGPTGAFF
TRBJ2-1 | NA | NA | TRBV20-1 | TGCAGTGCTAGAGATCCGCGCGGGCATGTCAATGAGCAGTTCTTC | CSARDPRGHVNEQFF
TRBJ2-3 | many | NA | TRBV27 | TGTGCCAGCAGTATCGGGACTCGTTACACAGATACGCAGTATTTT | CASSIGTRYTDTQYF
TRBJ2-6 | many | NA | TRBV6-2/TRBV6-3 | TGTGCCAGCAGTTACTTGCCGGGGCTACTGAACTCTGGGGCCAACGTCCTGACTTTC | CASSYLPGLLNSGANVLTF
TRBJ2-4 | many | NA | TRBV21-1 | TGTGCCAGCAGTTATAGACAGGGACGGGACATTCAGTACTTC | CASSYRQGRDIQYF
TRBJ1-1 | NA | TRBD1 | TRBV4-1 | TGCGCCAGCAGCCTATTGCCGGGACAGGGGGCGAAGGACACTGAAGCTTTCTTT | CASSLLPGQGAKDTEAFF
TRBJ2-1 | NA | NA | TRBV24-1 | TGTGCCACCAGTGACGTCCCGCAGGGGCGCGTTTTCTTC | CATSDVPQGRVFF
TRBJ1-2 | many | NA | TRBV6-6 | TGTGCCAGCAGTTTACCGATTACCGTAGTAGATGGCTACACCTTC | CASSLPITVVDGYTF
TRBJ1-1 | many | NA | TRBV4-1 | TGCGCCAGCAGCCAGGCGGACAGTAACACTGAAGCTTTCTTT | CASSQADSNTEAFF
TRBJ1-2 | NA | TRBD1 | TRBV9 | TGTGCCACCAATCCGACAGGGGGCGATTATGGCTACACCTTC | CATNPTGGDYGYTF
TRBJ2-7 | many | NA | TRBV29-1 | TGCAGCGTTGTAGGCGCTACCTACGAGCAGTACTTC | CSVVGATYEQYF
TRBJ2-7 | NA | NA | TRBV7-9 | TGTGCCAGCAGCTTCGGGCAGTTCTCCTACGAGCAGTACTTC | CASSFGQFSYEQYF
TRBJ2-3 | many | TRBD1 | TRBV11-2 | TGTGCCAGCAGCTTCGGACAGGTGGAGGTGGCAGATACGCAGTATTTT | CASSFGQVEVADTQYF
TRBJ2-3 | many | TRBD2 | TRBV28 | TGTGCCAGCAGTTTGGGTAGCGGGACCCCCACAGATACGCAGTATTTT | CASSLGSGTPTDTQYF
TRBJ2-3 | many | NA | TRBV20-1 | TGCAGTGCGATTAACTTAACAGATACGCAGTATTTT | CSAINLTDTQYF
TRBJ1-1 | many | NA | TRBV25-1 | TGTGCCAGCGTCACCGTCGGTGACACTGAAGCTTTCTTT | CASVTVGDTEAFF
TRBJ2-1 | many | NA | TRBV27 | TGTGCCAGCAGTTTAATCGCCAGGGGAAATGAGCAGTTCTTC | CASSLIARGNEQFF
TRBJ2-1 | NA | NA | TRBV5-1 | TGCGCCAGCAGCTTCCATCTTATAGGGACAAGGGTATCCTACAATGAGCAGTTCTTC | CASSFHLIGTRVSYNEQFF
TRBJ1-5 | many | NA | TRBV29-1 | TGCAGCGCAATCGAGGGGTTTAGCAATCAGCCCCAGCATTTT | CSAIEGFSNQPQHF
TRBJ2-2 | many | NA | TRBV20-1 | TGCAGTGCTAGAGGGTTGGGTACCGGGGAGCTGTTTTTT | CSARGLGTGELFF
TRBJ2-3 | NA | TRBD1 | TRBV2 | TGTGCCAGCATCCGGGGACAGGGTGATCGTCCAGATACGCAGTATTTT | CASIRGQGDRPDTQYF
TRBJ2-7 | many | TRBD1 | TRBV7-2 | TGTGCCAGCAGCCCCCGACAGGGGACATCCCTCGAGCAGTACTTC | CASSPRQGTSLEQYF
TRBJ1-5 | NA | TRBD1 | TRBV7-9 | TGTGCCAGCAGCTTAGGGGTAGGGGGCTTGAATCAGCCCCAGCATTTT | CASSLGVGGLNQPQHF
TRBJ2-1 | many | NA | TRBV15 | TGTGCCACCAGTGAAGAAAGACTCAATGAGCAGTTCTTC | CATSEERLNEQFF
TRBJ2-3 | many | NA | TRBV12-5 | TGTGCTAGTGGTTTGGTGCAGGGAACGACAGATACGCAGTATTTT | CASGLVQGTTDTQYF
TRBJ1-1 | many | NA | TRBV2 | TGTGCCAGCAGTGAATTCCGGGACAAGCTCACTGAAGCTTTCTTT | CASSEFRDKLTEAFF
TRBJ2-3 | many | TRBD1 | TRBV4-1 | TGCGCCAGCAGCCAAGGACTCCAGGCAGGGGGTCCGACAGATACGCAGTATTTT | CASSQGLQAGGPTDTQYF
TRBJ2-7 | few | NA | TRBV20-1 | TGCAGTGCTAGAACCGGGACGGAGATCTACGAGCAGTACTTC | CSARTGTEIYEQYF
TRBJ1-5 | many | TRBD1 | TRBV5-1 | TGCGCCAGCAGCCTTGTGAGGCCGGGACAGGGGGCTATTCAGCCCCAGCATTTT | CASSLVRPGQGAIQPQHF
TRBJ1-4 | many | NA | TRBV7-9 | TGTGCCAGCAGCTTAGCGGTCCTCTATGAAAAACTGTTTTTT | CASSLAVLYEKLFF